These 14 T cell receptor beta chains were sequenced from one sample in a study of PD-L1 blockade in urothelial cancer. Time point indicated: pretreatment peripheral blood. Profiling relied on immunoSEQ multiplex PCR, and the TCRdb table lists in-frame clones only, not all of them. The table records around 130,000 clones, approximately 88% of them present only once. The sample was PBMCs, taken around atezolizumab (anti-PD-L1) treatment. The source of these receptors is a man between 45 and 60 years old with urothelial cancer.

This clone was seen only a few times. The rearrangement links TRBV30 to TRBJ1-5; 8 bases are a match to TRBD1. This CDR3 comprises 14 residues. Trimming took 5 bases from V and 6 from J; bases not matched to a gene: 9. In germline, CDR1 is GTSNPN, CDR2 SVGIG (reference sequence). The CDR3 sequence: CAWGAGQGLQPQHF. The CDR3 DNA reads TGTGCCTGGGGCGCCGGACAGGGCCTTCAGCCCCAGCATTTT.

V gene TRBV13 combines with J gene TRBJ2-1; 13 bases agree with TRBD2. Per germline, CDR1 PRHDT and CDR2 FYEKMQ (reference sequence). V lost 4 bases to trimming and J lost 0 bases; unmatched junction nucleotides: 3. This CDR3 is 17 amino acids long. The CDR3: CASSWTSGRSSYNEQFF. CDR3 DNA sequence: TGTGCCAGCAGCTGGACTAGCGGGAGAAGCTCCTACAATGAGCAGTTCTTC.

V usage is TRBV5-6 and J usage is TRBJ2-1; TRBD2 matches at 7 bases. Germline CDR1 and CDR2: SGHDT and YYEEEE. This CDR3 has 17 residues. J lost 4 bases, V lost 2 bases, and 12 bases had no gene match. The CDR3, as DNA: TGTGCCAGCAGCTTTGGACGGGGGGACCGTCGATACAATGAGCAGTTCTTC. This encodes CASSFGRGDRRYNEQFF.

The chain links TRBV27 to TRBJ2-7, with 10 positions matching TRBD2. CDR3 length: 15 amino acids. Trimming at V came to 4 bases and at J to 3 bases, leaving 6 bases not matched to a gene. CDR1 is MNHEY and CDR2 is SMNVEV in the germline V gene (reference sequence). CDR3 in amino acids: CASSSILAGIYEQYF. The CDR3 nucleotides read TGTGCCAGCAGTTCCATACTAGCGGGGATCTACGAGCAGTACTTC.

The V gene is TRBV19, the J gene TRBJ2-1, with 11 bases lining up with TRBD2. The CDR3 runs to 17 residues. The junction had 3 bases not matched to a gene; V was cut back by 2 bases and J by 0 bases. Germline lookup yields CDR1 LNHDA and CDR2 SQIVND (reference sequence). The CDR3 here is CASSILAGGLSYNEQFF. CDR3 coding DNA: TGTGCCAGTAGTATACTAGCGGGAGGCCTCTCCTACAATGAGCAGTTCTTC.

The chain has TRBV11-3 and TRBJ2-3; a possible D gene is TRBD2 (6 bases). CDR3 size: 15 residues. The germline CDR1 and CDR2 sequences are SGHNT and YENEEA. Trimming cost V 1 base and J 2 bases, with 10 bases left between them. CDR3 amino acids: CASSLGGGVTDTQYF. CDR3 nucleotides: TGTGCCAGCAGCTTAGGCGGCGGGGTCACAGATACGCAGTATTTT. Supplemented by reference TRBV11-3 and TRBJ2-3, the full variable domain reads EAGVVQSPRYKIIEKKQPVAFWCNPISGHNTLYWYLQNLGQGPELLIRYENEEAVDDSQLPKDRFSAERLKGVDSTLKIQPAELGDSAVYLCASSLGGGVTDTQYFGPGTRLTVL.

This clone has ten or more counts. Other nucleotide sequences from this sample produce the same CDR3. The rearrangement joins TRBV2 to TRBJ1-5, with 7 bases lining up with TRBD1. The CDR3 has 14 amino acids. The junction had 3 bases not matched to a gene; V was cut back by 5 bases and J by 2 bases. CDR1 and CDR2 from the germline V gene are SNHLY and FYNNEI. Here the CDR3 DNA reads TGTGCCAGCAGTCCCGGACAGGGCAATCAGCCCCAGCATTTT. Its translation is CASSPGQGNQPQHF.

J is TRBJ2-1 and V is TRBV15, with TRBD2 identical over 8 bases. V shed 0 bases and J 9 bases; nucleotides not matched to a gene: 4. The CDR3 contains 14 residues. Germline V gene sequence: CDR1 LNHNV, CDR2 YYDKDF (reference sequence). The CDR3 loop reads CATSRDTGGLEQFF. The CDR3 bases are TGTGCCACCAGCAGAGACACGGGGGGGCTTGAGCAGTTCTTC.

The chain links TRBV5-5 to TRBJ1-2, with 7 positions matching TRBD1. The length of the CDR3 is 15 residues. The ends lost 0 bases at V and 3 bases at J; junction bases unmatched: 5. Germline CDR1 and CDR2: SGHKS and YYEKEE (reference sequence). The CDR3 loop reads CASSLVNRGHYGYTF. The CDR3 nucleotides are TGTGCCAGCAGCTTGGTAAACAGGGGCCACTATGGCTACACCTTC. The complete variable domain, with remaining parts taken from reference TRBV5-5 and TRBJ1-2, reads DAGVTQSPTHLIKTRGQQVTLRCSPISGHKSVSWYQQVLGQGPQFIFQYYEKEERGRGNFPDRFSARQFPNYSSELNVNALLLGDSALYLCASSLVNRGHYGYTFGSGTRLTVV.

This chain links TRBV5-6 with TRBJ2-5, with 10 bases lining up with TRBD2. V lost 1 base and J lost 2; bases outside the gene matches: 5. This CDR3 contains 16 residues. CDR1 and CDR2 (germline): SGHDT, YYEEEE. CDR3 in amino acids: CASSLFTSGDQETQYF. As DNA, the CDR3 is TGTGCCAGCAGCTTGTTTACTAGCGGGGATCAAGAGACCCAGTACTTC.

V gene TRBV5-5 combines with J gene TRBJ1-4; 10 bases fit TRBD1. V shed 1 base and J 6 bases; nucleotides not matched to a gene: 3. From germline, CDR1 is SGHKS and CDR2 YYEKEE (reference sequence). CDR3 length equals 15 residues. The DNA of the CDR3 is TGTGCCAGCAGCTTGTATGGGACAGGGGATGAAAAACTGTTTTTT. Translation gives CASSLYGTGDEKLFF.

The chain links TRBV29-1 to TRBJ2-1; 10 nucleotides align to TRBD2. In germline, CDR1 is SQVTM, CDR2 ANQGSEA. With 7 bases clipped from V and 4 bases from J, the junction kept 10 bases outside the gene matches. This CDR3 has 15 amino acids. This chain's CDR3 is CSAGPASGSYNEQFF. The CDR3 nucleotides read TGCAGCGCCGGACCGGCTAGCGGGAGTTACAATGAGCAGTTCTTC.

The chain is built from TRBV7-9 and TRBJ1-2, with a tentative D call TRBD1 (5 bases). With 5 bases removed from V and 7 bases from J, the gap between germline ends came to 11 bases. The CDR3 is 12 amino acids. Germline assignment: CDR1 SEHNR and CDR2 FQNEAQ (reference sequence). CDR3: CASSPGIAGYTF. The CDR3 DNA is TGTGCCAGCAGCCCAGGGATCGCTGGCTACACCTTC.

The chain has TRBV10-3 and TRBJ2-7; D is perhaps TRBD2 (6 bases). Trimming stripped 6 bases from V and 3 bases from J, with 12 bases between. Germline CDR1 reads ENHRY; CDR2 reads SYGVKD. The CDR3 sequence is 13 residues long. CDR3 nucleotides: TGTGCCATCAGGCCCCGGAGGGACTACGAGCAGTACTTC. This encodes CAIRPRRDYEQYF.